This T cell receptor beta chain was sequenced in a study of spatial heterogeneity in lung cancer. Across the whole study: Where available, sequencing covered follow-up PBMC samples, taken at a median of approximately 23 months after resection. Beta-chain sequences consistently outnumbered alpha-chain sequences in detection. The study, taken as a whole, reports: Relative to follow-up, resection was when ubiquitous expanded tumor TCRs appeared more in blood.

A few counts support this clonotype. Antigen specificity is unknown. Noted time point: blood at routine non-recurrence follow-up after resection. Material for sequencing was whole RNA from tumor, nontumor lung or frozen PBMC, left unsorted. This CDR3 comprises 13 residues. CDR1 is SNHLY, CDR2 FYNNEI, per germline. Trimming cost V 8 bases and J 6 bases, with 14 bases left between them. In TCRdb, the 5' RACE reads were re-called with MiXCR into one record per CDR3 protein. The sample has roughly 110,000 distinct CDR3 sequences; 11% are singletons. The clonotype comes from a female donor with early-stage non-small cell lung cancer. The sequenced sample was PBMCs, obtained at follow-up. The chain couples TRBV2 to TRBJ2-4; perhaps TRBD2 as D (6 bases). The CDR3 DNA reads TGTGCCAGCCTTGGGACTCAACCAAACATTCAGTACTTC. Translation: CASLGTQPNIQYF.